What follows are 6 T cell receptor beta chains derived from one specimen sequenced in a study of monozygotic twins with inflammatory bowel disease. Following a re-call of the 5' RACE reads, TCRdb has one entry per CDR3 protein and lacks DNA. The sample holds around 99,000 distinct CDR3 sequences. Specimen: blood. The source of these receptors is a human donor with ulcerative colitis or Crohn's disease, or a healthy co-twin of an affected twin (not recorded which).

The chain joins TRBV20-1 to TRBJ1-5. CDR3 size: 16 residues. Germline V gene sequence: CDR1 DFQATT, CDR2 SNEGSKA (reference sequence). CDR3 sequence: CSARDYIKLSNQPQHF.

This chain uses TRBV4-1 with TRBJ2-1; no DNA is available, so the TRBD2 call from TCRdb remains unchecked. This CDR3 is 19 amino acids long. In germline, CDR1 is MGHRA, CDR2 YSYEKL. The CDR3 sequence: CASSQDRGRLAGKLNEQFF.

The rearrangement joins TRBV9 to TRBJ1-1; checking the TCRdb D call of TRBD1 is not possible without DNA. Germline V gene lookup returns CDR1 SGDLS and CDR2 YYNGEE. The CDR3 consists of 16 residues. This CDR3 is CASSVVAGGLNTEAFF.

This chain uses TRBV20-1 with TRBJ1-2; TCRdb designates TRBD1, a call that cannot be tested without DNA. The CDR3 spans 14 residues. The germline CDR1 and CDR2 sequences are DFQATT and SNEGSKA (reference sequence). The CDR3: CSATGQGAVYGYTF.

The chain joins TRBV5-1 to TRBJ1-2. CDR1 is SGHRS and CDR2 is YFSETQ in the germline V gene. This CDR3 is built from 14 residues. CDR3 sequence reads: CASSFSGRNYGYTF.

V gene TRBV28 combines with J gene TRBJ1-2; absent DNA, TCRdb's TRBD1 call cannot be checked. The CDR3 covers 12 residues. From germline, CDR1 is MDHEN and CDR2 SYDVKM. CDR3 region: CASRRTRDGYTF.